These 8 T cell receptor beta chains originate from one sample sequenced in a study of blood T cell repertoires in COVID-19. Assay used: immunoSEQ multiplex PCR; TCRdb lists only in-frame clones, some missing. The data hold some 190,000 clones, with 80% to 90% observed a single time. Sample: peripheral blood. These TCRs come from a man aged 18 to 30 with active or convalescent COVID-19.

The genes are TRBV19 and TRBJ1-3; D is unresolved. The CDR3 has 16 residues. Germline values: CDR1 LNHDA, CDR2 SQIVND (reference sequence). V was pared by 6 bases and J by 0 bases, with 15 bases between. CDR3 protein: CASRGGSAFSGNTIYF. The CDR3 nucleotides are TGTGCCAGTAGGGGTGGGAGCGCCTTCTCTGGAAACACCATATATTTT.

This chain connects TRBV27 to TRBJ2-1; 9 bases are shared with TRBD2. Per germline, CDR1 MNHEY and CDR2 SMNVEV (reference sequence). This CDR3 has 16 residues. J lost 9 bases, V lost 6 bases, and 15 bases had no gene match. CDR3 DNA sequence: TGTGCCAGCAGATATAATAGCGGGAGTCTGTCTGCTGAGCAGTTCTTC. Translating gives CASRYNSGSLSAEQFF.

The V call is TRBV19, the J call TRBJ1-1, with TRBD1 identical over 10 bases. Per germline, CDR1 LNHDA and CDR2 SQIVND (reference sequence). The J segment lost 3 bases and the V segment lost 7 bases, leaving 8 bases of the junction unmatched. The CDR3 length is 15 residues. The CDR3 nucleotides read TGTGCCAGTAAAAATTCGGGACAGGGGTACACTGAAGCTTTCTTT. Its translation: CASKNSGQGYTEAFF.

This chain uses TRBV4-2 with TRBJ2-1; 10 bases line up with TRBD2. Germline loops: CDR1 LGHNA, CDR2 YNFKEQ. The CDR3 totals 16 residues. V lost 3 bases to trimming and J lost 7 bases; unmatched junction nucleotides: 9. CDR3 protein: CASSHISSGSKNEQFF. As DNA, the CDR3 is TGTGCCAGCAGCCACATTTCTAGCGGGAGCAAAAATGAGCAGTTCTTC.

V and J are TRBV18 and TRBJ1-6; D is unclear. V gave up 3 bases and J gave up 10 bases, with 13 bases separating them. Germline V gene data show CDR1 as KGHSH and CDR2 as LQKENI. The CDR3 consists of 14 residues. The CDR3 DNA is TGTGCCAGCTCACCTGTGAAAACAGACTCACCCCTCCACTTT. Amino acid sequence: CASSPVKTDSPLHF.

Only one count was recorded for this clone. The rearrangement joins TRBV2 to TRBJ1-5, with 7 positions matching TRBD1. Per germline, CDR1 SNHLY and CDR2 FYNNEI. With V trimmed by 8 bases and J by 0 bases, 7 bases remained unmatched. This CDR3 has 15 residues. The CDR3 nucleotides are TGTGCCAGCGAACAGGGGAAATATAGCAATCAGCCCCAGCATTTT. Translated: CASEQGKYSNQPQHF.

This clone was seen just once. The chain couples TRBV9 to TRBJ1-4; no clear D gene. Germline-derived CDR1 and CDR2 are SGDLS and YYNGEE. The CDR3 has 12 amino acids. Trimming left V 3 bases short and J 4 bases short, with 4 bases between. The CDR3 sequence is CASSGHNEKLFF. The DNA of the CDR3 is TGTGCCAGCAGCGGGCATAATGAAAAACTGTTTTTT.

V usage is TRBV7-9 and J usage is TRBJ1-1; perhaps TRBD1 as D (5 bases). The CDR3 length is 14 residues. Trimming took 4 bases from V and 3 from J, leaving 12 bases between them. Germline CDR1 and CDR2: SEHNR and FQNEAQ (reference sequence). CDR3 amino acids: CASSSKQDDTEAFF. CDR3 bases: TGTGCCAGCAGCTCCAAACAGGACGACACTGAAGCTTTCTTT.